The sample holds a few counts of the clone carrying this TCR beta chain. The data originate from a study of molecular identifiers for immune sequencing clone quantification. MiXCR was run by TCRdb on the PCR reads, yielding one entry per CDR3 protein. The sample carries more than 450,000 distinct CDR3 sequences, around 23% recorded once. Germline V gene data show CDR1 as GTSNPN and CDR2 as SVGIG (reference sequence). The CDR3 has 12 residues. Trimming took 2 bases from V and 15 from J; bases not matched to a gene: 9. The clonotype was recovered from a human donor in good health. Some libraries in this study had Jurkat cell RNA spiked in. Material for sequencing was naive CD8+ T cells from blood, with Jurkat cell RNA spiked in. This sample's subset: FACS-sorted CD8+CD4-CCR7+CD45RA+ naive T cells. V usage is TRBV30 and J usage is TRBJ2-1; TRBD1 matches 8 bases. The CDR3 loop is CAWSFYPGGTFF. CDR3 in DNA: TGTGCCTGGAGTTTCTACCCAGGGGGCACGTTCTTC.